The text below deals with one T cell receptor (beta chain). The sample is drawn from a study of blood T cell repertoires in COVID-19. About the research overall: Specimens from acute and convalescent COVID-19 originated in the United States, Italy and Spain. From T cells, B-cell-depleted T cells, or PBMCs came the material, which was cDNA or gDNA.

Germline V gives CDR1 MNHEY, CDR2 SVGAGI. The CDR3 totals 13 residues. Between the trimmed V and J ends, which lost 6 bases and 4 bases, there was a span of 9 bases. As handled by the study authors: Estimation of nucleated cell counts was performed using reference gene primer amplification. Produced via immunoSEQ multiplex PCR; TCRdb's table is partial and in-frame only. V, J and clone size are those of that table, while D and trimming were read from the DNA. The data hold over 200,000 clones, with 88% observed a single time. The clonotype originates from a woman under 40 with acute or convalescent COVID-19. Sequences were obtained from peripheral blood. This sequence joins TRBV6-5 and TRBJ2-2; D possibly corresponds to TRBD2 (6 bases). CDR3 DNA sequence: TGTGCCAGCAGCGGGAGCCGCACCGGGGAGCTGTTTTTT. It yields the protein CASSGSRTGELFF.